This T cell receptor beta chain was found in a study of blood T cells in healthy people across ages. Regarding the study as a whole: Among long-lived donors, naive CD4+ cells were more numerous and diversity higher than in aged donors.

Trimming removed 0 bases from V and 5 bases from J, with 7 bases in between. The CDR3 is 14 residues long. Next came a second PCR, run for about 7 to 12 cycles, which used a sample-barcoded 5' primer along with a J-beta primer mix. TCRdb used MiXCR to reprocess the 5' RACE reads, holding one entry per CDR3 protein. In the table there are some 790,000 distinct CDR3 sequences, 25% to 35% of which are singletons. With respect to this clonotype: Its antigen is as yet unknown.

The sample consisted of blood. The chain carries TRBV12-3 or TRBV12-4 and TRBJ1-4; D gene uncertain. The sequence derives from a woman of 80 years or more in good health. The CDR3 DNA follows: TGTGCCAGCAGTTTAGCTGTCGTAAATGAAAAACTGTTTTTT. This sequence encodes CASSLAVVNEKLFF.